The 27 T cell receptor beta chains given below trace back to one sample, sequenced in a study of human T cells and chemical hapten exposure. TCRdb passed the RACE reads through MiXCR, listing each CDR3 protein once. The sample holds some 330,000 distinct CDR3 sequences; over 5% are singletons and the top ten take roughly 8.2%. Time point defined: pre-sensitization, week 0. The treatment denotes: therapeutic diphenylcyclopropenone sensitization with weekly scalp DPC. Sequenced material: whole blood, taken in connection with sensitization to the hapten diphenylcyclopropenone (DPC). Receptors were obtained from a young woman with alopecia areata. Some clones in this sample may be carry-over from other donors' samples.

This clonotype was observed at least ten times. The V and J genes are TRBV27 and TRBJ1-1; 10 positions agree with TRBD1. Germline CDR1 MNHEY, CDR2 SMNVEV (reference sequence). The V and J ends lost 8 bases and 4 bases, in that order; junction bases with no gene match: 4. There are 13 residues in the CDR3. The CDR3 nucleotides read TGTGCCAGCGGAAGGGACAGGGGCACTGAAGCTTTCTTT. This encodes CASGRDRGTEAFF.

This clonotype appeared many times. The chain recombines TRBV18 with TRBJ1-1; 7 bases agree with TRBD1. V gave up 2 bases and J gave up 1 base; unmatched junction bases: 7. This CDR3 region has 16 residues. From germline, CDR1 is KGHSH and CDR2 LQKENI. The CDR3 is CASSPFENRGNTEAFF. CDR3 sequence (DNA): TGTGCCAGCTCACCATTCGAAAACAGGGGGAACACTGAAGCTTTCTTT.

Only a few counts were recorded for this clonotype. The gene calls are TRBV4-1 and TRBJ2-3; 7 nucleotides match TRBD1. V lost 6 bases, J lost 0 bases, and 6 bases stayed unmatched. This CDR3 region has 15 residues. From germline, CDR1 is MGHRA and CDR2 YSYEKL. The CDR3 coding sequence is TGCGCCAGCAGTCTAACAGGGGACAGCACAGATACGCAGTATTTT. This codes for CASSLTGDSTDTQYF.

The chain uses TRBV6-1 and TRBJ2-7; possibly TRBD1 for D (6 bases). CDR3 length: 12 amino acids. V was trimmed by 2 bases and J by 6 bases, leaving 8 bases between them. CDR1 is MNHNS and CDR2 is SASEGT in the germline V gene. CDR3 sequence: CASSEHRAEQYF. Written as DNA, the CDR3 is TGTGCCAGCAGTGAACACAGGGCCGAGCAGTACTTC.

This clonotype has ten or more counts. The genes are TRBV29-1 and TRBJ2-5; weak D call: TRBD1 (6 bases). Trimming left V 8 bases short and J 2 bases short, with 12 bases between. The CDR3 spans 12 residues. The germline gives CDR1 SQVTM, CDR2 ANQGSEA. CDR3 sequence reads: CSSLRGQETQYF. Written as DNA, the CDR3 is TGCAGCTCTCTGAGGGGGCAAGAGACCCAGTACTTC.

The V gene is TRBV7-2, the J gene TRBJ1-6, with TRBD1 matching 8 bases. The CDR3 contains 15 residues. In germline, CDR1 is SGHTA, CDR2 FQGNSA. V gave up 1 base and J gave up 6 bases; unmatched junction bases: 2. CDR3 loop: CASSLEQGVNSPLHF. For the CDR3, the DNA is TGTGCCAGCAGCTTAGAACAGGGGGTTAATTCACCCCTCCACTTT.

This clonotype was detected ten times or more. V and J are TRBV6-2 or TRBV6-3 and TRBJ2-5; possibly TRBD1 or TRBD2 for D (5 bases each). Trimming took off 5 bases at V and 13 bases at J, with 14 bases between the two ends. The CDR3 consists of 11 residues. Looked up from germline, CDR1 is MNHEY and CDR2 is SVGEGT. The CDR3 loop reads CASSAPGASYF. For the CDR3, the DNA is TGTGCCAGCAGTGCTCCCGGGGCGTCGTACTTC.

This clonotype was seen more than once but under ten times. The CDR3 here is CASSIRGAGNQPQHF. Written as DNA, the CDR3 is TGTGCCAGTAGTATTAGGGGGGCTGGCAATCAGCCCCAGCATTTT. The rearrangement uses TRBV19 and TRBJ1-5, with D possibly being TRBD1 (6 bases). The V end lost 3 bases, the J end lost 2 bases, and 11 bases lay between the germline ends. In germline, CDR1 is LNHDA, CDR2 SQIVND (reference sequence). The CDR3 runs to 15 residues.

The table lists this clonotype with a few counts. The V call is TRBV7-2, the J call TRBJ1-6, with TRBD1 identical over 9 bases. Germline-derived CDR1 and CDR2 are SGHTA and FQGNSA. The CDR3 loop spans 16 amino acids. V lost 5 bases, J lost 6 bases, and 8 bases stayed unmatched. CDR3 residues: CASSIKATGGNSPLHF. The CDR3 DNA reads as TGTGCCAGCAGCATAAAGGCGACAGGGGGTAATTCACCCCTCCACTTT. Variable domain in full (rest from reference TRBV7-2 and TRBJ1-6): GAGVSQSPSNKVTEKGKDVELRCDPISGHTALYWYRQSLGQGLEFLIYFQGNSAPDKSGLPSDRFSAERTGGSVSTLTIQRTQQEDSAVYLCASSIKATGGNSPLHFGNGTRLTVT.

A few counts support this clonotype. This chain connects TRBV5-1 to TRBJ1-1; D remains ambiguous. The CDR3 runs 15 residues. The germline V and J ends were trimmed by 4 bases and 4 bases, with 17 bases remaining between them. The germline V gene has CDR1 SGHRS and CDR2 YFSETQ. The CDR3 spells CASSPFPGDGTEAFF. The DNA for the CDR3 is TGCGCCAGCAGCCCTTTCCCGGGTGACGGCACTGAAGCTTTCTTT.

This clonotype was detected ten times or more. V is TRBV29-1 and J is TRBJ1-1; D uncertain. CDR1 is SQVTM, CDR2 ANQGSEA, per germline. This CDR3 has 11 residues. V was shortened by 4 bases and J by 1 base, with 4 bases between the two germline ends. The CDR3: CSVAPNTEAFF. As DNA, the CDR3 is TGCAGCGTTGCACCGAACACTGAAGCTTTCTTT.

This clonotype was counted between two and nine times. This chain uses TRBV5-4 with TRBJ2-6; TRBD1 matches 7 bases. V gave up 2 bases and J gave up 11 bases; unmatched junction bases: 7. Germline-derived CDR1 and CDR2 are SGHNT and YYREEE (reference sequence). The CDR3 has 14 amino acids. The CDR3 nucleotides read TGTGCCAGCAGCTTTCCCGGGACAGCCGACGTCCTGACTTTC. This gives the protein CASSFPGTADVLTF.

This clonotype turned up a few times. The genes are TRBV10-3 and TRBJ1-2; no definite D call. Germline V gives CDR1 ENHRY, CDR2 SYGVKD. This CDR3 comprises 16 residues. Trimming took off 2 bases at V and 4 bases at J, with 17 bases between the two ends. This CDR3 reads CAISEKTEEPLYGYTF. For the CDR3, the DNA is TGTGCCATCAGTGAGAAAACGGAGGAACCCCTCTATGGCTACACCTTC.

Only a few counts were recorded for this clonotype. The chain couples TRBV5-8 to TRBJ2-5; TRBD2 matches at 13 bases. CDR3 length equals 18 residues. Germline CDR1 SGHTS, CDR2 YDEGEE. V was clipped by 4 bases and J by 1 base; unmatched bases: 10. CDR3 residues: CASSVGTSGGAGQETQYF. For the CDR3, the DNA is TGTGCCAGCAGCGTGGGAACTAGCGGGGGGGCCGGCCAAGAGACCCAGTACTTC.

This clonotype was observed a handful of times. The chain combines TRBV7-2 with TRBJ2-3, with 9 bases aligning to TRBD2. CDR1 and CDR2 (germline): SGHTA, FQGNSA. This CDR3 is built from 16 residues. V shed 5 bases, J shed 4 bases, and the junction held 10 bases outside the gene matches. The CDR3 spells CASSVGRKRGADTQYF. The CDR3 DNA reads TGTGCCAGCAGCGTGGGGCGCAAGCGGGGGGCAGATACGCAGTATTTT.

This clonotype showed up just a few times. Written as DNA, the CDR3 is TGTGCCAGCTCCTTCGAAATGCAGGGATTATCCTACGAGCAGTACTTC. This translates into CASSFEMQGLSYEQYF. The chain joins TRBV28 to TRBJ2-7; maybe TRBD1 (5 bases). Germline CDR1 is MDHEN and CDR2 is SYDVKM. CDR3 length: 16 amino acids. Deletions cut 8 bases from V and 1 base from J, with 21 bases between.

This clonotype came up many times. J is TRBJ1-1 and V is TRBV10-3; weak D call: TRBD1 (6 bases). The V end lost 10 bases, the J end lost 4 bases, and 16 bases lay between the germline ends. This CDR3 contains 13 residues. Per germline, CDR1 ENHRY and CDR2 SYGVKD. The CDR3 here is CATEGQGGTEAFF. CDR3 sequence (DNA): TGTGCCACAGAGGGACAAGGAGGCACTGAAGCTTTCTTT.

This clonotype was observed a single time. Given a much more abundant clone one base away, this may be a read error. The rearrangement links TRBV5-6 to TRBJ1-4; a weak D match, TRBD1 (5 bases). Per germline, CDR1 SGHDT and CDR2 YYEEEE. This CDR3 spans 15 amino acids. The CDR3 protein is CAGSFKGPGNEKLFF. The CDR3 region has the DNA TGTGCCGGCAGCTTTAAGGGACCGGGTAATGAAAAACTGTTTTTT. Full variable domain (rest looked up from reference TRBV5-6 and TRBJ1-4): DAGVTQSPTHLIKTRGQQVTLRCSPKSGHDTVSWYQQALGQGPQFIFQYYEEEERQRGNFPDRFSGHQFPNYSSELNVNALLLGDSALYLCAGSFKGPGNEKLFFGSGTQLSVL.

This chain uses TRBV6-2 or TRBV6-3 with TRBJ2-7, with 7 bases aligning to TRBD2. V dropped 5 bases and J dropped 4; count of bases not matched to a gene: 8. CDR1 and CDR2 (germline): MNHEY, SVGEGT. This CDR3 comprises 14 residues. The CDR3 DNA follows: TGTGCCAGCAGTGGTAAAACGCGGGGGTACGAGCAGTACTTC. Its protein product is CASSGKTRGYEQYF.

The chain couples TRBV2 to TRBJ2-5, with 12 nucleotides matching TRBD2. CDR1 SNHLY and CDR2 FYNNEI come from the germline V gene. V lost 7 bases, J lost 2 bases, and 5 bases stayed unmatched. CDR3 length equals 15 residues. DNA for the CDR3: TGTGCCAGCACTACTAGCGGGGGGCCGCAAGAGACCCAGTACTTC. Protein product: CASTTSGGPQETQYF.

This clonotype has at least ten counts. V and J are TRBV5-6 and TRBJ2-7; D remains unclear. Germline V gives CDR1 SGHDT, CDR2 YYEEEE. The CDR3 covers 13 residues. V lost 0 bases, J lost 2 bases, and 6 bases lay in between. CDR3 sequence reads: CASSLEPTYEQYF. The CDR3 DNA is TGTGCCAGCAGCTTGGAACCGACCTACGAGCAGTACTTC.

The gene calls are TRBV12-3 or TRBV12-4 and TRBJ1-5; possible D gene TRBD1, 6 bases. V was clipped by 2 bases and J by 6 bases, with 8 bases between them. CDR3 length: 13 residues. The CDR3 nucleotides read TGTGCCAGCAGTTTATTGGGGGCTCAGCCCCAGCATTTT. Translated: CASSLLGAQPQHF.

This clonotype was seen at least ten times. The CDR3 loop is CASGLTLVNSGNTIYF. The CDR3 nucleotides are TGTGCTAGTGGTTTGACCCTTGTGAATTCTGGAAACACCATATATTTT. This sequence joins TRBV12-5 and TRBJ1-3; no firm D call. With 2 bases removed from V and 1 base from J, the gap between germline ends came to 12 bases. The germline V gene encodes CDR1 LGHNT and CDR2 FRNRAP. This CDR3 comprises 16 residues.

This clonotype was picked up a small number of times. The chain joins TRBV7-9 to TRBJ1-3; TRBD1 is a possible D gene (5 bases). Trimming shortened V by 1 base and J by 7 bases, and 14 bases separated the two germline ends. CDR3 length equals 15 residues. Germline CDR1 SEHNR, CDR2 FQNEAQ (reference sequence). The CDR3 loop reads CASSLVGEGLNTIYF. The CDR3 region has the DNA TGTGCCAGCAGCTTAGTCGGAGAGGGACTGAACACCATATATTTT. The full variable domain, its missing parts supplied by reference TRBV7-9 and TRBJ1-3, is DTGVSQNPRHKITKRGQNVTFRCDPISEHNRLYWYRQTLGQGPEFLTYFQNEAQLEKSRLLSDRFSAERPKGSFSTLEIQRTEQGDSAMYLCASSLVGEGLNTIYFGEGSWLTVV.

There are a few counts of this clonotype. This sequence joins TRBV4-2 and TRBJ2-6; D ambiguous. Trimming stripped 1 base from V and 0 bases from J, with 7 bases between. CDR3 length: 16 residues. The germline CDR1 and CDR2 sequences are LGHNA and YNFKEQ. CDR3 nucleotides: TGTGCCAGCAGCCAAGTGGTCCCCTCTGGGGCCAACGTCCTGACTTTC. Protein: CASSQVVPSGANVLTF.

In this sample, this clonotype turned up a few times. The chain employs TRBV12-3 or TRBV12-4 and TRBJ2-3, with D perhaps matching TRBD1 (7 bases). Trimming pared 6 bases from V and 1 base from J, leaving 17 bases between. CDR3 length: 16 amino acids. As DNA, the CDR3 is TGTGCCAGCAGGCTCCCAGGGGGGCTCGGCACAGATACGCAGTATTTT. Translated: CASRLPGGLGTDTQYF.

The rearrangement joins TRBV5-6 to TRBJ2-1; D possibly matches TRBD1 or TRBD2 (7 bases each). The length of the CDR3 is 17 residues. The germline gives CDR1 SGHDT, CDR2 YYEEEE. The V gene lost 4 bases and the J gene lost 4 bases, with 21 bases spanning the gap. The CDR3 coding sequence is TGTGCCAGCAGCAGTACCATCAGGGGGACTACTTACAATGAGCAGTTCTTC. It specifies CASSSTIRGTTYNEQFF.